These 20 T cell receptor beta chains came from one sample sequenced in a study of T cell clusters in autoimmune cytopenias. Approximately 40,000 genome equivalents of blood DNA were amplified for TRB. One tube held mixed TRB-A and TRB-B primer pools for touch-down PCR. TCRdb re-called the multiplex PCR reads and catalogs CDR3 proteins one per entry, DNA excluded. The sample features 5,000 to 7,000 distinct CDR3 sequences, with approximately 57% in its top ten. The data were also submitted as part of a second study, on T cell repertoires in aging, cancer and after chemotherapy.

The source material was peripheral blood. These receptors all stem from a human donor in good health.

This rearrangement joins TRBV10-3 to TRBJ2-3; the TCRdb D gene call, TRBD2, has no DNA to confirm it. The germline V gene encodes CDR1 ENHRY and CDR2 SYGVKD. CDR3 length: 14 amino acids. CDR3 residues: CAISDQRETDTQYF.

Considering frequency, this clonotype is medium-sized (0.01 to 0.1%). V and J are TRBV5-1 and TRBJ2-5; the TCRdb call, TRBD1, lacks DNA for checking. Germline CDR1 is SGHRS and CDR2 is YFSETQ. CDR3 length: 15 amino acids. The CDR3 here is CASSPDRVGQETQYF.

The CDR3 region is CASSRSASGHTDTQYF. The V call is TRBV27, the J call TRBJ2-3; checking the TCRdb D call of TRBD2 is not possible without DNA. Germline V gene lookup returns CDR1 MNHEY and CDR2 SMNVEV (reference sequence). The CDR3 covers 16 residues.

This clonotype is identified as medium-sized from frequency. The CDR3 is CSVGGPETQYF. This chain joins TRBV29-1 and TRBJ2-5. CDR1 is SQVTM, CDR2 ANQGSEA, per germline. This CDR3 has 11 residues.

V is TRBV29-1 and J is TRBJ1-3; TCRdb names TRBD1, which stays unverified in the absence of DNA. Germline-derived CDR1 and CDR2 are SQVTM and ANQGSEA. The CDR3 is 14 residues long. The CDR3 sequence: CSPRGQGTGNTIYF.

The CDR3 protein is CASSIGRDYEQYF. V usage is TRBV19 and J usage is TRBJ2-7; the TCRdb call, TRBD2, lacks DNA for checking. Germline CDR1 and CDR2: LNHDA and SQIVND (reference sequence). The CDR3 consists of 13 residues.

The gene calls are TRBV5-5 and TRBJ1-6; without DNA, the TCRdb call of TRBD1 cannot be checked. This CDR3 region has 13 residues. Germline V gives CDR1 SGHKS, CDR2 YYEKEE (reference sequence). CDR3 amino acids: CASSPGINSPLHF.

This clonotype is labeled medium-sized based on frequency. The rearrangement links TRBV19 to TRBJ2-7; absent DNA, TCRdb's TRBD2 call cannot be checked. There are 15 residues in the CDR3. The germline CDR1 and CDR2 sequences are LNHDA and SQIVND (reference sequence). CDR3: CASSSQPRGPYEQYF.

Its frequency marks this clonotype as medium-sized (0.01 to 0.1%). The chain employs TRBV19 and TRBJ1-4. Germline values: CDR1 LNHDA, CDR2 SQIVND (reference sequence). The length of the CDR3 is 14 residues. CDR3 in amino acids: CASSTQVVNEKLFF. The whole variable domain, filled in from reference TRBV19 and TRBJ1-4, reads DGGITQSPKYLFRKEGQNVTLSCEQNLNHDAMYWYRQDPGQGLRLIYYSQIVNDFQKGDIAEGYSVSREKKESFPLTVTSAQKNPTAFYLCASSTQVVNEKLFFGSGTQLSVL.

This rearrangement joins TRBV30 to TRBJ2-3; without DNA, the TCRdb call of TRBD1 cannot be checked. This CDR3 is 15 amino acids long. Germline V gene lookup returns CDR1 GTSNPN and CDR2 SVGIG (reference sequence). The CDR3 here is CAWSRGQGGSDTQYF.

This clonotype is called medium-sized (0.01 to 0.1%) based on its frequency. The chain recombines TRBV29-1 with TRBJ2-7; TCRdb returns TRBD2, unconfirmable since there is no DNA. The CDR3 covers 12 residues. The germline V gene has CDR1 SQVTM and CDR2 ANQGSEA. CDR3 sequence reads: CSVGLAGVEQYF.

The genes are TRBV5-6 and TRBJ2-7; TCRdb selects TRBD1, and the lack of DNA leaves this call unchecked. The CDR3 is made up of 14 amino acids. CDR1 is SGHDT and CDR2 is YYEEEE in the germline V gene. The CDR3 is CASSLAGTETVQYF.

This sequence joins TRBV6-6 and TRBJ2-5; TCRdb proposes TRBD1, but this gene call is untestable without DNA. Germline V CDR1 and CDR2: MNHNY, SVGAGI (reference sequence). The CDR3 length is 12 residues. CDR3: CASRGGQETQYF.

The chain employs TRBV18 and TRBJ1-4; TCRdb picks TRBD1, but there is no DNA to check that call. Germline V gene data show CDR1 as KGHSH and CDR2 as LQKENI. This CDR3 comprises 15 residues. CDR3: CASSPDSATNEKLFF.

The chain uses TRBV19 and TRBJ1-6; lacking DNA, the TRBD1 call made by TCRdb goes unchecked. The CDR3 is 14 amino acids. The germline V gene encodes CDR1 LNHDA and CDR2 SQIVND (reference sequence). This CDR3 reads CASSRDRGGSPLHF.

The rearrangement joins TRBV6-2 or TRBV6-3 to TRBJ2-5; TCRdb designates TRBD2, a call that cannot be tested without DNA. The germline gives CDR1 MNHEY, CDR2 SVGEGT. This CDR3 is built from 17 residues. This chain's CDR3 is CASSYLAGGPPEETQYF.

CDR3 region: CASSIAEQAFYEQYF. This chain links TRBV19 with TRBJ2-7; TCRdb calls TRBD1, which cannot be checked without DNA. This CDR3 is built from 15 residues. The V gene's germline CDR1 is LNHDA and CDR2 SQIVND (reference sequence).

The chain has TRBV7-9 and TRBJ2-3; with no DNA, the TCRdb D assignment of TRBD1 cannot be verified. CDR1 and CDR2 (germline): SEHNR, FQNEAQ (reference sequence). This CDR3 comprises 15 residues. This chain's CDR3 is CASRGIRDPTDTQYF.

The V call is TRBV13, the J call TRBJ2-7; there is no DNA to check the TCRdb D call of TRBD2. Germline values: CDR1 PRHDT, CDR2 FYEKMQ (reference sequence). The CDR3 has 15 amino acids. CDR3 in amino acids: CASSSGLAATYEQYF.

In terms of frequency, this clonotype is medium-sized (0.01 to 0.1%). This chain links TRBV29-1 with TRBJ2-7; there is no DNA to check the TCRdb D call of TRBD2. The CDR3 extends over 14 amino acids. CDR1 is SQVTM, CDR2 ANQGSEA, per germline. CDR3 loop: CSVGSGGGIHEQYF.